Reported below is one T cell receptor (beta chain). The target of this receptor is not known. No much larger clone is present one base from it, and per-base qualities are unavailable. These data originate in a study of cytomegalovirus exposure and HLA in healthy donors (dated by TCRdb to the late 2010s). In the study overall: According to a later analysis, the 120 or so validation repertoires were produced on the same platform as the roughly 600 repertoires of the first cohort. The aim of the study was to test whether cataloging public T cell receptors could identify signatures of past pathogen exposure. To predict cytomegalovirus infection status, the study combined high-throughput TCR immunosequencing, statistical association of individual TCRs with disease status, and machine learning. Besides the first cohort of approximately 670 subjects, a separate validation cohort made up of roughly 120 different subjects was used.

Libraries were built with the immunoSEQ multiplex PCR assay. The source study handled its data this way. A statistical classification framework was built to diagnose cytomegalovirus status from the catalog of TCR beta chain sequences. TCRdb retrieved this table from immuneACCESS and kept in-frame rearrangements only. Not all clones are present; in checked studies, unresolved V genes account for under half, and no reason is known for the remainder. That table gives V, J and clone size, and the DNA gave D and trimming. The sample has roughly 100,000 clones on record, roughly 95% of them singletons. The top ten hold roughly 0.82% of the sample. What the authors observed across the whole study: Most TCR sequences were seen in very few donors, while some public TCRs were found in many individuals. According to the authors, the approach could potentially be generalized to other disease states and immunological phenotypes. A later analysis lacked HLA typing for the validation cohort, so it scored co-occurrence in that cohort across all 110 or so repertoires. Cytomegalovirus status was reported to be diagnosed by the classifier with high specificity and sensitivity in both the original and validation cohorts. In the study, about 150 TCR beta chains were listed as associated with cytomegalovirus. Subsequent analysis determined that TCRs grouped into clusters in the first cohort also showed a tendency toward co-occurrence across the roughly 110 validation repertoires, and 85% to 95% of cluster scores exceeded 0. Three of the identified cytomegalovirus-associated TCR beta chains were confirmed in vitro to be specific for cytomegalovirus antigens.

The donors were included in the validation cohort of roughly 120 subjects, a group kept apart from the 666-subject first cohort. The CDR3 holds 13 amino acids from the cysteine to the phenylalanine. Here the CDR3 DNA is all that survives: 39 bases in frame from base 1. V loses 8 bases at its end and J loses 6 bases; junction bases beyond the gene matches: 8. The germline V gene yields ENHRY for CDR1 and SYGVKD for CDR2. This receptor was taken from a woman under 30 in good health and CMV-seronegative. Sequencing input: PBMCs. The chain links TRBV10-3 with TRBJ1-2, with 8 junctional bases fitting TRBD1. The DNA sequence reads TGTGCCATCGGGAGCACAGGGGGAAATGGCTACACCTTC. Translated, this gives CAIGSTGGNGYTF.